The 4 T cell receptor beta chains reported below all come from one sample, sequenced in a study of blood T cell repertoires in COVID-19 (dated by TCRdb to the early 2020s). The method was the immunoSEQ multiplex PCR assay. Not all clones reach the TCRdb copy of this immuneACCESS table, which keeps in-frame sequences only. Checked studies attribute under half of the gap to unresolved V genes and leave the rest unexplained. A total of 120,000 or so clones appear in this sample, just under 80% of them only once. The biggest ten clones account for about 25% of the sample. The specimen was peripheral blood. These receptors all come from a human donor in a cohort sampled during active COVID-19.

Only a few counts were recorded for this clone. The chain combines TRBV7-3 with TRBJ2-1; 8 bases match TRBD2. V shed 2 bases, J shed 9 bases, and the junction held 6 bases outside the gene matches. Looked up from germline, CDR1 is SGHTA and CDR2 is FQGTGA. The CDR3 is 14 amino acids. DNA of the CDR3: TGTGCCAGCAGCTTAGGGGGACTAGTGGCTGAGCAGTTCTTC. This translates into CASSLGGLVAEQFF.

The genes are TRBV28 and TRBJ2-7; D perhaps matches TRBD2 (6 bases). This CDR3 contains 10 residues. The germline CDR1 and CDR2 sequences are MDHEN and SYDVKM. V dropped 11 bases and J dropped 4 bases, with 9 bases sitting between them. The CDR3, as DNA: TGTGCCGCGGGACGATACGAGCAGTACTTC. Translating it yields CAAGRYEQYF.

This rearrangement joins TRBV2 to TRBJ1-1, with D possibly TRBD1 on 5 matching bases. Germline assignment: CDR1 SNHLY and CDR2 FYNNEI. The V end was cut by 4 bases, the J end by 4 bases, with 7 bases between. This CDR3 comprises 12 residues. Written as DNA, the CDR3 is TGTGCCAGCAGTGTGGGGGGCACTGAAGCTTTCTTT. It specifies CASSVGGTEAFF.

The genes are TRBV3-1 (or the pseudogene TRBV3-2) and TRBJ1-5; D remains unclear. Germline V gene lookup returns CDR1 LGHDT and CDR2 YNNKEL (reference sequence). The CDR3 has 13 residues. Trimming took off 3 bases at V and 0 bases at J, with 3 bases between the two ends. DNA for the CDR3: TGTGCCAGCAGCCAGTATAGCAATCAGCCCCAGCATTTT. Translated, it gives CASSQYSNQPQHF.